The source of this T cell receptor beta chain is a study of response to subunit inactivated influenza vaccine. The V gene's germline CDR1 is SGHAT and CDR2 FQNNGV. This CDR3 contains 13 residues. The V gene lost 1 base and the J gene lost 5 bases, with 8 bases spanning the gap. TCRdb itself ran the RT-PCR reads through MiXCR, one entry per CDR3 protein. The table has around 470,000 distinct CDR3 sequences, 7.2% seen once. Study-wide results and limits: With each seasonal influenza vaccination, the authors suggested, few new T cells are recruited.

Comment on this clonotype: As yet, its antigen is unknown.

J is TRBJ2-5 and V is TRBV11-2; D gene unclear. The TCR was taken from a man aged 50 to 69 who received an inactivated influenza vaccine. The material was PBMCs from blood, obtained 23 to 25 months after vaccination. The CDR3 bases are TGTGCCAGCAGCTTAGGCAATGCGGAGACCCAGTACTTC. Translating gives CASSLGNAETQYF.